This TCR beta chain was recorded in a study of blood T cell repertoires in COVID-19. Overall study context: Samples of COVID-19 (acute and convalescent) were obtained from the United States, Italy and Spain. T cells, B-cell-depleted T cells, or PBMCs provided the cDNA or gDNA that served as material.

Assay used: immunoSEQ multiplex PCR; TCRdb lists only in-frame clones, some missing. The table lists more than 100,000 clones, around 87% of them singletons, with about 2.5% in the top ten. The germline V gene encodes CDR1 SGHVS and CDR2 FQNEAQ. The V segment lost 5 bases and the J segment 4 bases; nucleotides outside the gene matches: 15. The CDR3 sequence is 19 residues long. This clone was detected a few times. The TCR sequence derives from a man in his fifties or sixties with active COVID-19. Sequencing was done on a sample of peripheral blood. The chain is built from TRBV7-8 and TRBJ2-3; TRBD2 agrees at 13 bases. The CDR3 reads CASSPQGPLAGGRADTQYF. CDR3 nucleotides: TGTGCCAGCAGCCCACAAGGCCCACTAGCGGGGGGGCGTGCAGATACGCAGTATTTT.